This T cell receptor beta chain was sequenced for a study of T-cell reconstitution after alpha-beta-depleted transplantation in children. This clonotype was detected many times. Its matching antigen is unknown. Unique molecular identifiers were used to barcode this TCRbeta library. TCRdb recomputed calls from the PCR reads with MiXCR, one row per CDR3 protein. The sample consists of 400,000 to 550,000 distinct CDR3 sequences, 8% to 11% of them appearing once. Study results and limitations: Expanded graft clones numbering several hundred reportedly gave rise to alpha-beta T cells about two months after transplant. Among T cells one year after transplant, newly produced cells accounted for most counts and diversity.

V lost 0 bases to trimming and J lost 4 bases, with 18 bases between them. CDR1 MNHEY and CDR2 SMNVEV come from the germline V gene (reference sequence). The CDR3 is 17 residues long. The V call is TRBV27, the J call TRBJ1-2; D remains ambiguous. The TCR was taken from a child younger than 10 with inherited bone marrow failure, due to receive a stem cell transplant. The specimen was PBMCs, collected before TCRalphabeta/CD19-depleted stem cell transplant. The CDR3 is CASSLSGAGSIPYGYTF. In DNA, the CDR3 is TGTGCCAGCAGTTTATCTGGTGCTGGGTCGATTCCCTATGGCTACACCTTC.